Below are 32 T cell receptor beta chains sequenced from a single sample in a study of neurological immune-mediated disorders. As to time point: technical triplicate 2. TCRdb fed the 5' RACE reads into MiXCR, producing one record per CDR3 protein. The repertoire holds under 70,000 distinct CDR3 sequences, with around 24% as singletons. Material: PBMCs. These TCRs come from a man aged 55 to 70 with HTLV-1-associated myelopathy (HAM/TSP).

This clonotype was observed at least ten times. The rearrangement links TRBV28 to TRBJ2-2; D is possibly TRBD1 or TRBD2 (5 bases each). CDR3 length: 15 residues. Germline CDR1 MDHEN, CDR2 SYDVKM. The ends were cut back, 6 bases at V and 7 bases at J, with 18 bases in the middle. The CDR3 region is CASSGQGRNHGELFF. CDR3 nucleotides: TGTGCCAGCAGCGGACAAGGGAGAAACCACGGGGAGCTGTTTTTT. The full variable domain, its missing parts supplied by reference TRBV28 and TRBJ2-2, is DVKVTQSSRYLVKRTGEKVFLECVQDMDHENMFWYRQDPGLGLRLIYFSYDVKMKEKGDIPEGYSVSREKKERFSLILESASTNQTSMYLCASSGQGRNHGELFFGEGSRLTVL.

The V and J genes are TRBV20-1 and TRBJ2-3; D is ambiguous. There are 12 residues in the CDR3. Trimming cost V 3 bases and J 4 bases, with 8 bases left between them. Germline CDR1 DFQATT, CDR2 SNEGSKA (reference sequence). The CDR3 sequence is CSASTAADTQYF. In nucleotides, the CDR3 is TGCAGTGCTAGTACCGCGGCAGATACGCAGTATTTT.

Note on this clonotype: At one boundary the junction diverges from the germline segment, which might be a read error. This chain joins TRBV15 and TRBJ1-1, with 11 bases that match TRBD1. Germline V gene data show CDR1 as LNHNV and CDR2 as YYDKDF (reference sequence). The CDR3 extends over 16 amino acids. CDR3 region: CATNRVDRGLDTEAFF. CDR3 nucleotides: TGTGCCACCAACAGAGTGGACAGGGGGCTTGACACCGAAGCTTTCTTT.

The table lists this clonotype with a few counts. V usage is TRBV20-1 and J usage is TRBJ2-5; TRBD2 aligns across 7 bases. V lost 3 bases and J lost 5; bases outside the gene matches: 15. CDR3 length: 16 amino acids. In germline, CDR1 is DFQATT, CDR2 SNEGSKA (reference sequence). CDR3 in amino acids: CSASLSGAGAAETQYF. Written as DNA, the CDR3 is TGCAGTGCTAGCCTTAGTGGGGCGGGAGCCGCCGAGACCCAGTACTTC.

Ten or more counts support this clonotype. J is TRBJ2-3 and V is TRBV5-1; possible D gene TRBD1, 6 bases. Between the trimmed V and J ends, which lost 4 bases and 2 bases, there was a span of 17 bases. This CDR3 comprises 16 residues. CDR1 and CDR2 from the germline V gene are SGHRS and YFSETQ. The CDR3 DNA reads as TGCGCCAGCAGCACCACAGGGAACCCTGTCACAGATACGCAGTATTTT. This translates into CASSTTGNPVTDTQYF.

In this sample, this clonotype turned up many times. The chain links TRBV11-2 to TRBJ2-7; D is possibly TRBD2 (5 bases). Germline values: CDR1 SGHAT, CDR2 FQNNGV. The CDR3 spans 13 residues. V gave up 6 bases and J gave up 7 bases, with 16 bases separating them. This CDR3 reads CASRDDGLREQYF. The DNA for the CDR3 is TGTGCCAGCAGGGATGACGGACTGCGGGAGCAGTACTTC.

This clonotype was recorded many times. The chain is built from TRBV20-1 and TRBJ2-3, with 7 positions matching TRBD2. Losses at the gene ends were 2 bases for V and 0 bases for J; bases not matched to a gene: 26. The CDR3 runs 22 residues. Germline V gives CDR1 DFQATT, CDR2 SNEGSKA (reference sequence). CDR3 nucleotides: TGCAGTGCTAGAAAGAGGCTCGAAGCGCGGGAGTGGGGGGTAGGAAGCACAGATACGCAGTATTTT. It yields the protein CSARKRLEAREWGVGSTDTQYF.

The rearrangement links TRBV9 to TRBJ1-3, with a tentative D call TRBD1 (5 bases). The CDR3 sequence is 14 residues long. Trimming shortened V by 4 bases and J by 7 bases, and 15 bases separated the two germline ends. Germline CDR1 and CDR2: SGDLS and YYNGEE. CDR3 in amino acids: CASSPRGGENTIYF. In DNA form, the CDR3 reads TGTGCCAGCAGCCCCCGGGGGGGGGAGAACACCATATATTTT.

This clonotype was counted many times. V usage is TRBV7-8 and J usage is TRBJ2-1; D is undetermined. Per the germline V gene, CDR1 is SGHVS and CDR2 is FQNEAQ. There are 12 residues in the CDR3. V gave up 1 base and J gave up 9 bases, with 7 bases separating them. The CDR3 DNA sequence: TGTGCCAGCAGCTTAGTTAGGACTGAGCAGTTCTTC. It is translated as CASSLVRTEQFF.

The chain uses TRBV20-1 and TRBJ2-1; tentatively, D is TRBD2 (5 bases). This CDR3 region has 15 residues. V was trimmed by 0 bases and J by 5 bases, leaving 14 bases between them. Germline CDR1 reads DFQATT; CDR2 reads SNEGSKA (reference sequence). The CDR3 region has the DNA TGCAGTGCTAGAGATCTCCGGCTAGCTAACAATGAGCAGTTCTTC. Residues: CSARDLRLANNEQFF.

This clonotype has ten or more counts. The V gene is TRBV6-5, the J gene TRBJ1-1, with D unresolved. Trimming cost V 6 bases and J 2 bases, with 16 bases left between them. This CDR3 has 15 residues. Germline CDR1 MNHEY, CDR2 SVGAGI. Written as DNA, the CDR3 is TGTGCCAGCAGCCCTCTTCCACAACTCAACACTGAAGCTTTCTTT. Protein product: CASSPLPQLNTEAFF.

V is TRBV9 and J is TRBJ2-1; 7 bases agree with TRBD2. After removal of 0 bases from V and 0 bases from J, the junction contained 6 bases not matched to a gene. Per the germline V gene, CDR1 is SGDLS and CDR2 is YYNGEE. CDR3 size: 17 residues. As DNA, the CDR3 is TGTGCCAGCAGCGTAGTCGGGGGAGGGCTCTCCTACAATGAGCAGTTCTTC. The encoded protein is CASSVVGGGLSYNEQFF.

This clonotype was seen repeatedly, ten times or more. V usage is TRBV5-5 and J usage is TRBJ2-2, with 8 bases fitting TRBD1. Germline trimming cut 2 bases from V and 5 bases from J; bases unmatched to any gene: 5. Germline V CDR1 and CDR2: SGHKS, YYEKEE (reference sequence). This CDR3 region has 15 residues. The CDR3 is CASSLRQGRTGELFF. CDR3 in DNA: TGTGCCAGCAGCTTAAGACAGGGGAGGACCGGGGAGCTGTTTTTT.

This clonotype was counted many times. The chain uses TRBV7-6 and TRBJ1-5; D is possibly TRBD1 (5 bases). Trimming removed 1 base from V and 6 bases from J, with 10 bases in between. The CDR3 sequence is 14 residues long. CDR1 and CDR2 (germline): SGHVS, FNYEAQ. The CDR3 here is CASSLEGSGQPQHF. The CDR3 DNA follows: TGTGCCAGCAGCTTAGAGGGGTCCGGTCAGCCCCAGCATTTT.

Many counts were recorded for this clonotype. The chain joins TRBV9 to TRBJ2-2; D may match TRBD1 or TRBD2 (6 bases each). Germline V gene sequence: CDR1 SGDLS, CDR2 YYNGEE. CDR3 size: 16 residues. The V and J ends lost 2 bases and 2 bases respectively, with 13 bases between them. Here the CDR3 DNA reads TGTGCCAGCAGCGTGAGGGGGGACCCAAACACCGGGGAGCTGTTTTTT. Encoded protein: CASSVRGDPNTGELFF.

The chain couples TRBV2 to TRBJ2-5; TRBD2 matches 7 bases. Trimming removed 4 bases from V and 2 bases from J; junction bases left unmatched: 7. Germline-derived CDR1 and CDR2 are SNHLY and FYNNEI. The CDR3 covers 15 residues. The CDR3, as DNA: TGTGCCAGCAGTGGAGCAGCGGGGTTACAAGAGACCCAGTACTTC. As protein: CASSGAAGLQETQYF.

This clonotype occurred many times. This chain connects TRBV9 to TRBJ2-1; the match to TRBD2 covers 11 bases. Losses at the gene ends were 0 bases for V and 6 bases for J; bases not matched to a gene: 5. CDR1 and CDR2 (germline): SGDLS, YYNGEE. CDR3 length: 16 residues. CDR3 nucleotides: TGTGCCAGCAGCGTAGGGACTAGCGGGTTTCTCAATGAGCAGTTCTTC. The encoded protein is CASSVGTSGFLNEQFF.

In its sample, this clonotype was seen many times. The V call is TRBV10-3, the J call TRBJ1-2; tentatively, D is TRBD1 (6 bases). This CDR3 is built from 14 residues. Germline V CDR1 and CDR2: ENHRY, SYGVKD. V was shortened by 2 bases and J by 8 bases, with 15 bases between the two germline ends. CDR3 in DNA: TGTGCCATCAGTGAGAATTCGGACAGAAGGGGCTACACCTTC. Translated: CAISENSDRRGYTF.

This clonotype occurred many times. The chain combines TRBV5-1 with TRBJ1-1; D unresolved. Germline V gene lookup returns CDR1 SGHRS and CDR2 YFSETQ. V dropped 0 bases and J dropped 5 bases, with 11 bases sitting between them. The CDR3 has 14 residues. CDR3 protein: CASSLGRELTEAFF. In DNA, the CDR3 is TGCGCCAGCAGCTTGGGAAGGGAGTTGACTGAAGCTTTCTTT.

This clonotype was observed many times. The CDR3, as DNA: TGCAGCGCGAGCCCGACTAGATCATCGGAGCAGTTCTTC. Protein: CSASPTRSSEQFF. V usage is TRBV29-1 and J usage is TRBJ2-1, with a tentative D call TRBD2 (6 bases). Germline values: CDR1 SQVTM, CDR2 ANQGSEA. The CDR3 extends over 13 amino acids. Trimming removed 7 bases at V and 10 bases at J, with 20 bases between.

There are many counts of this clonotype. The genes are TRBV5-1 and TRBJ2-3; D might be TRBD1 or TRBD2, each matching 5 bases. The germline V and J ends were trimmed by 6 bases and 1 base, with 15 bases remaining between them. The CDR3 runs 15 residues. Germline assignment: CDR1 SGHRS and CDR2 YFSETQ. CDR3 bases: TGCGCCAGCACCCTGAGGGGAAGCGGCACAGATACGCAGTATTTT. It is translated as CASTLRGSGTDTQYF.

The V gene is TRBV24-1, the J gene TRBJ2-2; the match to TRBD1 covers 7 bases. Germline V CDR1 and CDR2: KGHDR, SFDVKD. This CDR3 region has 14 residues. The V segment lost 9 bases and the J segment 1 base; nucleotides outside the gene matches: 4. As DNA, the CDR3 is TGTGCCACCTCGGACAGGATGAACACCGGGGAGCTGTTTTTT. Encoded protein: CATSDRMNTGELFF.

In this sample, this clonotype turned up many times. The rearrangement joins TRBV12-3 or TRBV12-4 to TRBJ2-1, with D perhaps matching TRBD1 or TRBD2 (5 bases each). This CDR3 is 13 amino acids long. V lost 5 bases, J lost 8 bases, and 13 bases lay in between. In nucleotides, the CDR3 is TGTGCCAGCAGTCTCGGGACCGGCTATGAGCAGTTCTTC. Translating it yields CASSLGTGYEQFF.

This clonotype was picked up many times. The chain joins TRBV28 to TRBJ1-1, with 7 bases identical to TRBD1. Germline lookup yields CDR1 MDHEN and CDR2 SYDVKM. CDR3 size: 15 residues. Trimming cost V 2 bases and J 4 bases; bases outside gene matches: 7. In DNA, the CDR3 is TGTGCCAGCAGTTTAGGAGGGGGCATGGGCACTGAAGCTTTCTTT. Residues: CASSLGGGMGTEAFF.

Many counts were recorded for this clonotype. The chain recombines TRBV9 with TRBJ2-2, with 10 bases lining up with TRBD1. The CDR3 is 15 residues long. The germline V gene has CDR1 SGDLS and CDR2 YYNGEE. Losses at the gene ends were 5 bases for V and 7 bases for J; bases not matched to a gene: 8. This chain's CDR3 is CASRRTGGFGGELFF. In DNA, the CDR3 is TGTGCCAGCAGGCGGACAGGGGGGTTTGGCGGGGAGCTGTTTTTT.

The gene calls are TRBV20-1 and TRBJ2-7, with TRBD2 matching over 8 bases. Germline CDR1 DFQATT, CDR2 SNEGSKA (reference sequence). The CDR3 has 14 amino acids. V dropped 3 bases and J dropped 2; count of bases not matched to a gene: 6. In nucleotides, the CDR3 is TGCAGTGCTAGTTTCACTAGCGGACCCTACGAGCAGTACTTC. It translates to CSASFTSGPYEQYF.

This clonotype was found many times. The chain couples TRBV29-1 to TRBJ2-3, with 15 bases that match TRBD2. The CDR3 sequence is 14 residues long. CDR1 is SQVTM, CDR2 ANQGSEA, per germline. Trimming cost V 7 bases and J 11 bases; bases outside gene matches: 10. The CDR3 coding sequence is TGCAGCGCGCTTAATGGGACTAGCGGGAGGAGGCAGTATTTT. Encoded protein: CSALNGTSGRRQYF.

This chain connects TRBV27 to TRBJ2-2; 11 nucleotides match TRBD1. CDR1 MNHEY and CDR2 SMNVEV come from the germline V gene (reference sequence). The ends lost 2 bases at V and 4 bases at J; junction bases unmatched: 3. This CDR3 has 16 amino acids. The CDR3 DNA sequence: TGTGCCAGCAGTTTAGTTGGGACAGGGGGCACCGGGGAGCTGTTTTTT. It yields the protein CASSLVGTGGTGELFF.

The sample holds many counts of this clonotype. The V gene is TRBV4-1, the J gene TRBJ2-2; D gene ambiguous. In germline, CDR1 is MGHRA, CDR2 YSYEKL. The CDR3 has 15 residues. Trimming left V 0 bases short and J 2 bases short, with 7 bases between. In DNA, the CDR3 is TGCGCCAGCAGCCAAGATCCGCTAAACACCGGGGAGCTGTTTTTT. Its translation is CASSQDPLNTGELFF.

This clonotype was detected a few times. The gene calls are TRBV7-2 and TRBJ1-2; D remains ambiguous. The length of the CDR3 is 13 residues. The V gene's germline CDR1 is SGHTA and CDR2 FQGNSA. Trimming removed 1 base at V and 4 bases at J, with 7 bases between. The CDR3, as DNA: TGTGCCAGCAGCTTAGAGTCCCGCTATGGCTACACCTTC. Protein: CASSLESRYGYTF.

The chain joins TRBV20-1 to TRBJ2-1; 9 bases fit TRBD2. V trimming: 5 bases; J trimming: 11 bases; junction bases outside the gene matches: 19. The CDR3 contains 16 residues. Germline V gives CDR1 DFQATT, CDR2 SNEGSKA (reference sequence). Here the CDR3 reads CSAPTTKWREGYQQFF. The CDR3, as DNA: TGCAGTGCTCCTACGACTAAGTGGCGGGAGGGCTATCAGCAGTTCTTC.

The chain has TRBV13 and TRBJ2-1; D is undetermined. Germline V gene lookup returns CDR1 PRHDT and CDR2 FYEKMQ (reference sequence). V was clipped by 3 bases and J by 1 base, with 7 bases between them. The CDR3 is 14 amino acids. Here the CDR3 reads CASSFETSYNEQFF. The CDR3 DNA follows: TGTGCCAGCAGCTTCGAGACGTCCTACAATGAGCAGTTCTTC. Drawing the rest from reference TRBV13 and TRBJ2-1, the complete variable domain is AAGVIQSPRHLIKEKRETATLKCYPIPRHDTVYWYQQGPGQDPQFLISFYEKMQSDKGSIPDRFSAQQFSDYHSELNMSSLELGDSALYFCASSFETSYNEQFFGPGTRLTVL.